The entry below describes one TCR beta chain. This CDR3 has 15 residues. The V and J ends lost 10 bases and 0 bases respectively, with 16 bases between them. CDR1 MNHGY and CDR2 SAAAGT come from the germline V gene. The data are from a study of preoperative IRX-2 immunotherapy in early breast cancer. Stated treatment: preoperative locoregional IRX-2 cytokine immunotherapy. Preoperative locoregional IRX-2 cytokine immunotherapy was tested in the phase Ib source study. Assay used: immunoSEQ multiplex PCR; TCRdb lists only in-frame clones, some missing. The data contain around 10,000 clones, 75% to 90% of them singletons.

This receptor was taken from a human donor with breast cancer. J is TRBJ2-1 and V is TRBV6-8; a weak D match, TRBD1 (5 bases). Here the sequenced sample was lymph node tissue, taken before IRX-2 immunotherapy. The CDR3 sequence is CATRESVNSYNEQFF. The CDR3 DNA sequence: TGTGCCACCAGGGAAAGCGTCAACTCCTACAATGAGCAGTTCTTC.